This entry concerns a single T cell receptor (beta chain). Per the original methods: Reference gene primer amplification gave estimated nucleated cell counts. The repertoire was sequenced with immunoSEQ multiplex PCR; TCRdb's copy has only in-frame clones and lacks some. D and trimming were read from the DNA, whereas the V and J calls and clone size are those reported in that table. The repertoire holds 200,000 to 300,000 clones, with 87% as singletons. The data derive from a study of blood T cell repertoires in COVID-19. About the study: Collection of acute and convalescent COVID-19 samples took place in the United States, Italy and Spain.

The clonotype comes from a woman in her thirties or forties who had recovered from COVID-19. The sequenced sample was peripheral blood.

For the CDR3, the DNA is TGTGCCAGCAGTTTATTCGCAGGGGGGAACACTGAAGCTTTCTTT. It specifies CASSLFAGGNTEAFF. This chain links TRBV27 with TRBJ1-1; 7 bases agree with TRBD1. Germline CDR1 MNHEY, CDR2 SMNVEV (reference sequence). The trim removed 1 base at V and 1 base at J, leaving 3 bases unmatched. The CDR3 spans 15 residues.